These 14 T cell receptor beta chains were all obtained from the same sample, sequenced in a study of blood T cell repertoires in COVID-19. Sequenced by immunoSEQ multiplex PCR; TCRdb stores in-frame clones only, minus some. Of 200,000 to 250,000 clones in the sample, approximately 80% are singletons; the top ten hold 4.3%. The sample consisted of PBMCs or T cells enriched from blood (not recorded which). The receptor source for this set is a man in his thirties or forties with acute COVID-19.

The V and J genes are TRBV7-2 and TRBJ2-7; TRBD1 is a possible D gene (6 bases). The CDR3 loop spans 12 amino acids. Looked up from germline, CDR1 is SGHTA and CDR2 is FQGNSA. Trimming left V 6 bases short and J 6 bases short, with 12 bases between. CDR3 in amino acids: CASRLLGGEQYF. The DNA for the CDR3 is TGTGCCAGCAGATTACTAGGGGGCGAGCAGTACTTC.

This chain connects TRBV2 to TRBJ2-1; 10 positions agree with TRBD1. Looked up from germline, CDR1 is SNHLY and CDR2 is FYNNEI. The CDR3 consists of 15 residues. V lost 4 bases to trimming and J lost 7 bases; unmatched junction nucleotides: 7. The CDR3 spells CASSGGQGRINEQFF. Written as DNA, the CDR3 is TGTGCCAGCAGTGGGGGACAGGGGAGGATTAATGAGCAGTTCTTC.

The CDR3 loop reads CAAGAGSNTEAFF. In DNA form, the CDR3 reads TGTGCCGCGGGGGCAGGGTCGAACACTGAAGCTTTCTTT. This chain uses TRBV19 with TRBJ1-1, with D possibly TRBD1 on 6 matching bases. V lost 11 bases and J lost 1, with 14 bases in between. The germline CDR1 and CDR2 sequences are LNHDA and SQIVND (reference sequence). CDR3 length: 13 residues.

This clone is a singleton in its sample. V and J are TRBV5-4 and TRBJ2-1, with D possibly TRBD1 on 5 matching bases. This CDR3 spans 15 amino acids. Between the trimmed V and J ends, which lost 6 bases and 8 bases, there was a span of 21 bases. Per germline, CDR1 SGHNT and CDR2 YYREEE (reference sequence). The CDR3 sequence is CASTPQSLGPDEQFF. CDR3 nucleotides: TGTGCCAGCACACCCCAGTCTTTGGGGCCGGATGAGCAGTTCTTC.

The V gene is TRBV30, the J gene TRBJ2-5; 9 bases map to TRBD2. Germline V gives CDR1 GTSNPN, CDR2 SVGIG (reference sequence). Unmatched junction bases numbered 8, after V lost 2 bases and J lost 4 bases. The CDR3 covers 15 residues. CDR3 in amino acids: CAWSRGRGGRETQYF. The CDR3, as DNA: TGTGCCTGGAGTCGGGGGCGGGGGGGCCGAGAGACCCAGTACTTC.

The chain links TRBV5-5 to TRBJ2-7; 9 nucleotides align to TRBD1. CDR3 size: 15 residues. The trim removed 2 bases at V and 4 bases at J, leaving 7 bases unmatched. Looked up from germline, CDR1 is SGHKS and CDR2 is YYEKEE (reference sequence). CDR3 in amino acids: CASSLGQGSWYEQYF. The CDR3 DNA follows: TGTGCCAGCAGCTTAGGACAGGGGAGTTGGTACGAGCAGTACTTC.

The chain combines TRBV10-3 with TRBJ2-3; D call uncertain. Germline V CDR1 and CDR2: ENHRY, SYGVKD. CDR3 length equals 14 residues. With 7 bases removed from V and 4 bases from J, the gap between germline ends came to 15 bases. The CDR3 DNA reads TGTGCCATCAACGTAGGCGGATCATCAGATACGCAGTATTTT. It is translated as CAINVGGSSDTQYF.

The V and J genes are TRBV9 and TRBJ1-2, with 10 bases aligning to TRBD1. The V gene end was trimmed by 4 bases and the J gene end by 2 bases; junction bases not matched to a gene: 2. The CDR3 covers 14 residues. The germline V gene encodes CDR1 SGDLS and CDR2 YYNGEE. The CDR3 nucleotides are TGTGCCAGCAGCAAGGGACAGGGGAACTATGGCTACACCTTC. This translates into CASSKGQGNYGYTF.

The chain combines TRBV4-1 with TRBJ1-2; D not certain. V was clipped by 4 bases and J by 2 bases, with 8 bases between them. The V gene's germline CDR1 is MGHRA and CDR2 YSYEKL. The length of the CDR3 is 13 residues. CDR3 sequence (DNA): TGCGCCAGCAGCCTCAAATCCAACTATGGCTACACCTTC. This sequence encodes CASSLKSNYGYTF.

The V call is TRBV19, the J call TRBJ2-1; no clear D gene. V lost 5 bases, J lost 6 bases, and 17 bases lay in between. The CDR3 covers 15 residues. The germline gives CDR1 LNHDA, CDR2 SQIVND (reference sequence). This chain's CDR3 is CASSELTPSPNEQFF. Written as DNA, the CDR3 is TGTGCCAGTAGTGAGCTGACACCGTCTCCCAATGAGCAGTTCTTC.

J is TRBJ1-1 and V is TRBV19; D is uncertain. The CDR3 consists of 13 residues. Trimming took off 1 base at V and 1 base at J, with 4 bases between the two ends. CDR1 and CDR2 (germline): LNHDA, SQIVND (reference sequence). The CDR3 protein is CASSIVKNTEAFF. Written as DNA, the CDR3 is TGTGCCAGTAGTATAGTTAAGAACACTGAAGCTTTCTTT.

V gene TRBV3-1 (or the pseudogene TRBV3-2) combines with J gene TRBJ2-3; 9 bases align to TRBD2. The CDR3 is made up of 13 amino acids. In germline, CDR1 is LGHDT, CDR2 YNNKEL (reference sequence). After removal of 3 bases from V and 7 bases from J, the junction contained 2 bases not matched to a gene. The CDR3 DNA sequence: TGTGCCAGCAGCCAGCCTAGCGGGAATACGCAGTATTTT. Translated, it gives CASSQPSGNTQYF.

CDR3 nucleotides: TGTGCCAGCAGCCTGACAGGGAACACTGAAGCTTTCTTT. Its translation is CASSLTGNTEAFF. The genes are TRBV6-4 and TRBJ1-1; perhaps TRBD1 as D (6 bases). The CDR3 length is 13 residues. Germline V gene lookup returns CDR1 MRHNA and CDR2 SNTAGT. Trimming cost V 6 bases and J 1 base, with 9 bases left between them.

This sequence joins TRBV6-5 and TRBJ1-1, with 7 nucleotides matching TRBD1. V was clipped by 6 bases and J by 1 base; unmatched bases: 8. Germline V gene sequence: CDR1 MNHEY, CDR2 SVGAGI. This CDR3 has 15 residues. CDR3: CASRPTGVPNTEAFF. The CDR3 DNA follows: TGTGCCAGCAGGCCTACAGGGGTCCCGAACACTGAAGCTTTCTTT.